This TCR beta chain was observed in a study of graft-versus-host responses after intestinal transplantation. Germline V gene data show CDR1 as WSHSY and CDR2 as SAAADI. Trimming left V 2 bases short and J 4 bases short, with 14 bases between. This CDR3 has 15 residues. This clone was counted once. The antigen is unknown. TCRdb's table, derived via immunoSEQ multiplex PCR, lists solely in-frame clones and lacks some. Of 30,000 to 50,000 clones in the sample, 90% to 95% are singletons; the top ten hold 0.2% to 0.25%. Here the sequenced sample was unstimulated CD8+ T cells sorted from spleen or lymph node cells, taken before transplant. The source of this sequence is a human donor who was the organ donor for an intestinal transplant. The chain has TRBV10-2 and TRBJ1-1; unclear D gene. CDR3 nucleotides: TGCGCCAGCAGTGAGGCGAGGTCCTTCGGCACTGAAGCTTTCTTT. Its protein product is CASSEARSFGTEAFF.